A few counts support the clone carrying this T cell receptor (beta chain). What it recognizes is unknown. The data were obtained in a study of CD8 T cells in ankylosing spondylitis. Whole-study results and caveats: For ankylosing spondylitis blood, a TCR beta motif of about 8 highly homologous variants appeared characteristic. Matched ankylosing spondylitis synovial fluid reportedly contained a significantly enriched population of disease-linked clones.

In making TCR beta libraries, quantitative 5'-RACE with molecular barcodes was used. One entry per CDR3 protein, called by TCRdb with MiXCR from the 5' RACE reads. The sample has 300,000 to 350,000 distinct CDR3 sequences, roughly 15% seen once. The V and J ends lost 1 base and 9 bases, in that order; junction bases with no gene match: 4. The germline V gene encodes CDR1 DFQATT and CDR2 SNEGSKA (reference sequence). There are 12 residues in the CDR3. Sequencing input: blood, either unsorted or a sorted T cell fraction (not recorded which). The rearrangement uses TRBV20-1 and TRBJ2-3, with 7 bases lining up with TRBD2. This TCR was sampled from a male donor with ankylosing spondylitis or in good health (not recorded which). CDR3 DNA sequence: TGCAGTGCTAGAGTTATGGGGGGGACGCAGTATTTT. Translation gives CSARVMGGTQYF.